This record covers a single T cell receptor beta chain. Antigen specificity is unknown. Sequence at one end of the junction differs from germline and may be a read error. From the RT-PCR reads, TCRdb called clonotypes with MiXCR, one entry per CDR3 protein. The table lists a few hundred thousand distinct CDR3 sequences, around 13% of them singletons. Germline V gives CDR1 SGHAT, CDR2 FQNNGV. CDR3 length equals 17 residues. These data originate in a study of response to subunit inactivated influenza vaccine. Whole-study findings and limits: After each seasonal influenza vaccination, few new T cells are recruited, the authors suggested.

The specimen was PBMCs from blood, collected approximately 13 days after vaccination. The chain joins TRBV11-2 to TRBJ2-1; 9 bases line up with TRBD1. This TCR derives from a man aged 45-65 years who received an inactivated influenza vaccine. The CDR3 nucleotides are TGTGACAGCAGCCCACCCACCTTTGGGACAGGGTACAATGAGCAGTTCTTC. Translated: CDSSPPTFGTGYNEQFF.